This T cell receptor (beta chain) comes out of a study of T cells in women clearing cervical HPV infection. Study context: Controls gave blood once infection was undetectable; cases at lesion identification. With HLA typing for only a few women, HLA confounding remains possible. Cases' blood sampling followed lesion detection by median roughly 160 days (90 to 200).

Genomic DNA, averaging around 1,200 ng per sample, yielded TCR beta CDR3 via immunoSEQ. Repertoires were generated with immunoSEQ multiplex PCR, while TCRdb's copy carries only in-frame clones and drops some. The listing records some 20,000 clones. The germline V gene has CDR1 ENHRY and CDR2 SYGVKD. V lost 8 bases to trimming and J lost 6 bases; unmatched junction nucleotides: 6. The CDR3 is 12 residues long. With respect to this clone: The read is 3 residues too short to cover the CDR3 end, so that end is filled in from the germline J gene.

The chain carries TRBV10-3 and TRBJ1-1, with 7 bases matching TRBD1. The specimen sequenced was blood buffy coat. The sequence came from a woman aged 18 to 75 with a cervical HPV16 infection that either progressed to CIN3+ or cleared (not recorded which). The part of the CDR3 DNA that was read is TGTGCCATCCGGGACAGAACACCTGAA. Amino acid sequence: CAIRDRTPE. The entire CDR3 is CAIRDRTPEAFF.